The present entry profiles one TCR beta chain with its context. The germline V gene has CDR1 MNHEY and CDR2 SVGEGT. The V gene lost 5 bases and the J gene lost 10 bases, with 14 bases spanning the gap. The length of the CDR3 is 12 residues. Original data processing: Estimation of nucleated cell counts relied on the amplification of reference gene primers. Profiled with immunoSEQ multiplex PCR; TCRdb holds only in-frame clones, not every one. V, J and clone size derive from that table, while D and trimming were established from the DNA sequence. The repertoire includes about 280,000 clones, approximately 85% of them detected once, and more than 7.5% sits in the top ten. This entry belongs to a study of blood T cell repertoires in COVID-19. About the study: Collection of acute and convalescent COVID-19 samples took place in the United States, Italy and Spain.

The rearrangement links TRBV6-2 or TRBV6-3 to TRBJ1-1, with a possible D match to TRBD1 (6 bases). The sequenced material came from peripheral blood. The sequence came from a man aged 18-30 years with active or convalescent COVID-19. The CDR3 DNA sequence: TGTGCCAGCAGTCGCGGGGGGGCAGCAGCTTTCTTT. This encodes CASSRGGAAAFF.